Shown below are 8 T cell receptor beta chains from a single sample sequenced in a study of blood T cell repertoires in COVID-19. Clones were sequenced by immunoSEQ multiplex PCR, and TCRdb holds only the in-frame ones, with some missing. The sample lists about 68,000 clones; 85% to 90% were seen once. The material sequenced was peripheral blood. These receptors all stem from a man aged 50 to 59 with active COVID-19.

This clone was observed once. CDR3 nucleotides: TGTGCCAGCTCACCGACGGGACTCCGAGTCACAGATACGCAGTATTTT. Translation: CASSPTGLRVTDTQYF. The chain uses TRBV18 and TRBJ2-3; possible D gene TRBD2, 6 bases. Germline values: CDR1 KGHSH, CDR2 LQKENI. This CDR3 contains 16 residues. Trimming left V 3 bases short and J 2 bases short, with 15 bases between.

The gene calls are TRBV10-2 and TRBJ2-3, with TRBD2 matching 10 bases. Germline CDR1 and CDR2: WSHSY and SAAADI. The junction had 5 bases not matched to a gene; V was cut back by 2 bases and J by 6 bases. There are 15 residues in the CDR3. CDR3 DNA sequence: TGCGCCAGCAGTGAGAATCTAGCGGGGGTGGATACGCAGTATTTT. Amino acid sequence: CASSENLAGVDTQYF.

The rearrangement joins TRBV7-2 to TRBJ2-7; maybe TRBD1 (6 bases). The germline CDR1 and CDR2 sequences are SGHTA and FQGNSA. This CDR3 region has 12 residues. The V and J ends lost 5 bases and 3 bases respectively, with 8 bases between them. The CDR3 is CASSGGSYEQYF. CDR3 bases: TGTGCCAGCAGCGGGGGCAGCTACGAGCAGTACTTC.

The chain uses TRBV5-1 and TRBJ2-2, with 9 nucleotides matching TRBD2. Germline V gene sequence: CDR1 SGHRS, CDR2 YFSETQ. There are 18 residues in the CDR3. Trimming at V came to 6 bases and at J to 2 bases, leaving 14 bases not matched to a gene. CDR3 region: CASNPRGSGGPNTGELFF. The CDR3 DNA follows: TGCGCCAGCAACCCTCGGGGTAGCGGGGGACCCAACACCGGGGAGCTGTTTTTT.

The rearrangement links TRBV6-2 or TRBV6-3 to TRBJ1-1, with a possible D match to TRBD1 (6 bases). The CDR3 covers 14 residues. Trimming cost V 6 bases and J 6 bases, with 17 bases left between them. The V gene's germline CDR1 is MNHEY and CDR2 SVGEGT. The CDR3 bases are TGTGCCAGCAGCCAGGACAGATTAGTCGCTGAAGCTTTCTTT. It translates to CASSQDRLVAEAFF.

This clone occurred a few times. The chain carries TRBV7-9 and TRBJ2-7; TRBD2 is a possible D gene (6 bases). V was cut by 5 bases and J by 7 bases, with 12 bases left in between. Germline V lookup: CDR1 SEHNR, CDR2 FQNEAQ (reference sequence). This CDR3 has 12 residues. The chain's CDR3 is CASSTPGGEQYF. The DNA for the CDR3 is TGTGCCAGCAGCACCCCAGGAGGGGAGCAGTACTTC.

The J gene is TRBJ2-1, the V gene TRBV11-3; 7 bases map to TRBD2. The length of the CDR3 is 16 residues. Germline values: CDR1 SGHNT, CDR2 YENEEA. V shed 1 base and J 0 bases; nucleotides not matched to a gene: 3. CDR3 sequence reads: CASSLGGGGSYNEQFF. CDR3 coding DNA: TGTGCCAGCAGCTTAGGAGGCGGGGGCTCCTACAATGAGCAGTTCTTC.

The genes are TRBV4-3 and TRBJ1-2, with D perhaps matching TRBD1 (6 bases). Trimming removed 3 bases from V and 1 base from J, with 15 bases in between. The CDR3 has 16 amino acids. CDR1 and CDR2 (germline): LGHNA, YSLEER. The CDR3 loop reads CASSQALGGFNYGYTF. The CDR3 DNA reads TGCGCCAGCAGCCAGGCCTTAGGGGGATTTAACTATGGCTACACCTTC.